These T cell receptor beta chains were read from a single sample in a study of a mutant IDH1 vaccine in newly diagnosed glioma. The data were produced by immunoSEQ multiplex PCR, yet TCRdb's version contains in-frame clones alone and is incomplete. The sample comprises tens of thousands of clones, about 78% of which are singletons, and approximately 6.5% rests with the top ten. Their cognate antigens are unknown. This specimen consisted of PBMCs, obtained from a glioma patient whose treatment included an IDH1 peptide vaccine. These TCRs come from a woman between 40 and 50 years old with glioma. Some clones in this sample may be carry-over from other donors' samples. Both conserved end residues are part of each CDR3. The D gene is left open where the match is weak. Expanded clones get a size class; other rows say once, few or many, or leave the size out.

J gene: TRBJ1-5; clone size: .; D gene: TRBD1; V gene: TRBV19; CDR3 DNA: TGTGCCAGTAGTATGGGGACAGGGTATGGAGAAGGACAGCCCCAGCATTTT; CDR3 protein: CASSMGTGYGEGQPQHF
J gene: TRBJ2-7; clone size: .; D gene: .; V gene: TRBV7-9; CDR3 DNA: TGTGCCAGCAGCTCCGAGGGGGGCGGGAGCTACCGGGAGCAGTACTTC; CDR3 protein: CASSSEGGGSYREQYF
J gene: TRBJ2-7; clone size: .; D gene: TRBD2; V gene: TRBV7-2; CDR3 DNA: TGTGCCAGCAGCTTAGTAGCGGGAGAGGGCGAGCAGTACTTC; CDR3 protein: CASSLVAGEGEQYF
J gene: TRBJ2-5; clone size: .; D gene: TRBD1; V gene: TRBV6-5; CDR3 DNA: TGTGCCAGCGGGACAGGGCTTGGAGAGACCCAGTACTTC; CDR3 protein: CASGTGLGETQYF
J gene: TRBJ2-7; clone size: .; D gene: .; V gene: TRBV11-2; CDR3 DNA: TGTGCCAGCAGCTTAGATCGGGGGTGGCAGTACTTC; CDR3 protein: CASSLDRGWQYF
J gene: TRBJ1-2; clone size: .; D gene: .; V gene: TRBV19; CDR3 DNA: TGTGCCAGTAGTCCCAACCCACAGGGTACAATTGGCTACACCTTC; CDR3 protein: CASSPNPQGTIGYTF
J gene: TRBJ2-1; clone size: .; D gene: .; V gene: TRBV5-4; CDR3 DNA: TGTGCCGTCCCGATGGGGGGAGGAGTAGGTGAGCAGTTCTTC; CDR3 protein: CAVPMGGGVGEQFF
J gene: TRBJ2-1; clone size: .; D gene: .; V gene: TRBV9; CDR3 DNA: TGTGCCAGCAGCGTAGGGATAGCCTCGGATGAGCAGTTCTTC; CDR3 protein: CASSVGIASDEQFF
J gene: TRBJ1-3; clone size: .; D gene: .; V gene: TRBV7-2; CDR3 DNA: TGTGCCAGCAGCTATGGGGAGCTCTCTGGAAACACCATATATTTT; CDR3 protein: CASSYGELSGNTIYF
J gene: TRBJ1-4; clone size: few; D gene: TRBD1; V gene: TRBV5-1; CDR3 DNA: TGCGCCAGCAGAGAACAGGGGGCGGGTGAAAAACTGTTTTTT; CDR3 protein: CASREQGAGEKLFF
J gene: TRBJ2-2; clone size: .; D gene: TRBD2; V gene: TRBV9; CDR3 DNA: TGTGCCAGCAGGGTAGCGGGAGGGGCGAACACCGGGGAGCTGTTTTTT; CDR3 protein: CASRVAGGANTGELFF
J gene: TRBJ1-1; clone size: medium-sized; D gene: .; V gene: TRBV5-4; CDR3 DNA: TGTGCCAGCAGCTTGGCCGACAGAGCCCTTGGGGCTTTCTTT; CDR3 protein: CASSLADRALGAFF
J gene: TRBJ2-7; clone size: .; D gene: .; V gene: TRBV4-1; CDR3 DNA: TGCGCCAGCAGCCAAGTCCCCGTTGGGACAAAGAATTACGAGCAGTACTTC; CDR3 protein: CASSQVPVGTKNYEQYF
J gene: TRBJ2-3; clone size: .; D gene: TRBD2; V gene: TRBV5-1; CDR3 DNA: TGCGCCAGCAGCCCTACTAGCGGGACGACCACAGATACGCAGTATTTT; CDR3 protein: CASSPTSGTTTDTQYF
J gene: TRBJ2-2; clone size: .; D gene: TRBD1; V gene: TRBV4-1; CDR3 DNA: TGCGCCAGCAGCCAAGATATTGGGACAGGGGTTGACATCACCGGGGAGCTGTTTTTT; CDR3 protein: CASSQDIGTGVDITGELFF
J gene: TRBJ2-2; clone size: .; D gene: TRBD2; V gene: TRBV5-1; CDR3 DNA: TGCGCCAGCAGCCCCGGGGGGGGCGGACTAGCCACCCTTGGAACCGGGGAGCTGTTTTTT; CDR3 protein: CASSPGGGGLATLGTGELFF
J gene: TRBJ2-7; clone size: .; D gene: .; V gene: TRBV7-9; CDR3 DNA: TGTGCCAGCAGCTTGCAGGGGCGGATCGACGAGCAGTACTTC; CDR3 protein: CASSLQGRIDEQYF
J gene: TRBJ1-2; clone size: .; D gene: .; V gene: TRBV9; CDR3 DNA: TGTGCCAGCAGCGTAGGGACACAATTCTATGGCTACACCTTC; CDR3 protein: CASSVGTQFYGYTF
J gene: TRBJ2-7; clone size: .; D gene: TRBD1; V gene: TRBV7-2; CDR3 DNA: TGTGCCAGCAGAAGGACAGGGAGCTCCTACGAGCAGTACTTC; CDR3 protein: CASRRTGSSYEQYF
J gene: TRBJ1-2; clone size: .; D gene: TRBD1; V gene: TRBV30; CDR3 DNA: TGTGCCTGGAGGGAACAGGGGAACTATGGCTGCACCTTC; CDR3 protein: CAWREQGNYGCTF
J gene: TRBJ1-1; clone size: .; D gene: .; V gene: TRBV28; CDR3 DNA: TGTGCCAGCAGTTTTATCAGGGAAGCTTTCTTT; CDR3 protein: CASSFIREAFF
J gene: TRBJ1-1; clone size: .; D gene: .; V gene: TRBV29-1; CDR3 DNA: TGCAGCGTTGGGTTCACGAACACTGAAGCTTTCTTT; CDR3 protein: CSVGFTNTEAFF
J gene: TRBJ2-7; clone size: .; D gene: .; V gene: TRBV7-9; CDR3 DNA: TGTGCCAGCAGCCTAGGTGGGGGGGAGCAGTACTTC; CDR3 protein: CASSLGGGEQYF
J gene: TRBJ1-4; clone size: .; D gene: .; V gene: TRBV27; CDR3 DNA: TGTGCCAGCAGTCCATTGGGAGGACAGCTAAATGAAAAACTGTTTTTT; CDR3 protein: CASSPLGGQLNEKLFF
J gene: TRBJ1-4; clone size: .; D gene: .; V gene: TRBV5-1; CDR3 DNA: TGCGCCAGCAGCAACCCCGAGGGGAATGAAAAACTGTTTTTT; CDR3 protein: CASSNPEGNEKLFF
J gene: TRBJ2-3; clone size: .; D gene: .; V gene: TRBV10-3; CDR3 DNA: TGTGCCATCAGTGACTTGCAGATAGATACGCAGTATTTT; CDR3 protein: CAISDLQIDTQYF
J gene: TRBJ2-5; clone size: .; D gene: TRBD1; V gene: TRBV6-6; CDR3 DNA: TGTGCCAGCAGTACAGGGGGACAAGAGACCCAGTACTTC; CDR3 protein: CASSTGGQETQYF
J gene: TRBJ2-7; clone size: .; D gene: .; V gene: TRBV4-2; CDR3 DNA: TGTGCCAGCAGCCAAGTGATAGATACCTACGAGCAGTACTTC; CDR3 protein: CASSQVIDTYEQYF
J gene: TRBJ2-1; clone size: once; D gene: TRBD2; V gene: TRBV7-9; CDR3 DNA: TGTGCAGCGCCGGGGGGGGTCCTCTACAATGAGCAGTTCTTC; CDR3 protein: CAAPGGVLYNEQFF